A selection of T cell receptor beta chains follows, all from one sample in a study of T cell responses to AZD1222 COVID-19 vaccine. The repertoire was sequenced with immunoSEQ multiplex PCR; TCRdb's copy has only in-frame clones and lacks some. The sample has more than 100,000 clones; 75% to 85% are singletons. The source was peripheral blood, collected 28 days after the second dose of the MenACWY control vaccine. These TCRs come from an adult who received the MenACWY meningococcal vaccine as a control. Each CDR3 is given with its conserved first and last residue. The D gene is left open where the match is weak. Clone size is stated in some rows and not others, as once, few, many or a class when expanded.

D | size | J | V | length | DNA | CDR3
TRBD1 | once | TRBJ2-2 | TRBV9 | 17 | TGTGCCAGCAGCGTAGTTTCCGGGACAGGGATCACCGGGGAGCTGTTTTTT | CASSVVSGTGITGELFF
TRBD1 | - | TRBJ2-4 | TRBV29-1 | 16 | TGCAGCGTTAAGGCGCAGGGGGCGGTGGGCAGAAACATTCAGTACTTC | CSVKAQGAVGRNIQYF
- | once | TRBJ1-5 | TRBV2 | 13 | TGTGCCAGCTGCCGGGACAGCAATCAGCCCCAGCATTTT | CASCRDSNQPQHF
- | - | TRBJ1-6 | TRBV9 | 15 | TGTGCCAGCAGCGTAGGTGGCAGGACGGATTCACCCCTCCACTTT | CASSVGGRTDSPLHF
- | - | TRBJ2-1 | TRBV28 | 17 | TGTGCCAGCAGTCCCCTCGGGGCCTTGAGCTCCTACAATGAGCAGTTCTTC | CASSPLGALSSYNEQFF
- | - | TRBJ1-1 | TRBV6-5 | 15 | TGTGCCAGCAGTAACGTAAGGGTTATGAACACTGAAGCTTTCTTT | CASSNVRVMNTEAFF
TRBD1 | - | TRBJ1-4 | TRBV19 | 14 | TGTGCCAGTAGGAAGACAGGGGATAATGAAAAACTGTTTTTT | CASRKTGDNEKLFF
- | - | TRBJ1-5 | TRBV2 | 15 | TGTGCCAGCAGACCCTTCGGAACCCCGCTACAGCCCCAGCATTTT | CASRPFGTPLQPQHF
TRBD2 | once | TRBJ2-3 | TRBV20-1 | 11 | TGCGCGGGAGGAGGCACAGATACGCAGTATTTT | CAGGGTDTQYF
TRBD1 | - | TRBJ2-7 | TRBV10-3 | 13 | TGTGCCATCAGCAGGGACAGCTCCTACGAGCAGTACTTC | CAISRDSSYEQYF
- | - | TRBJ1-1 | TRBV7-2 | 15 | TGTGCCAGCAGCTTAAACTCCGGGGGCGGCACTGAAGCTTTCTTT | CASSLNSGGGTEAFF
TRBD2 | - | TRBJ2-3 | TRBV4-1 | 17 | TGCGCCAGCAGCCAAGAAGGAGGGAGCAGGGAGGGAGATACGCAGTATTTT | CASSQEGGSREGDTQYF
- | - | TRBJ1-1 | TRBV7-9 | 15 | TGTGCCAGCAGCTTACTGGCAGGATCGAACACTGAAGCTTTCTTT | CASSLLAGSNTEAFF
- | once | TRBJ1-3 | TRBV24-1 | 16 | TGTGCCACCAGTGATGGAACTGATCCTTCTGGAAACACCATATATTTT | CATSDGTDPSGNTIYF
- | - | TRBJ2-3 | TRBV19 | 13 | TGTGCCAGTAGTAGGGGACACCCAGATACGCAGTATTTT | CASSRGHPDTQYF
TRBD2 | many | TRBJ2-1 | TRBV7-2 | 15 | TGTGCCAGCAGCTTAGGGAGCGGGGGGTACAATGAGCAGTTCTTC | CASSLGSGGYNEQFF
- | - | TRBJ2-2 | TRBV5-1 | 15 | TGCGCCAGCAGCTTCGGTCTTGAGAACACCGGGGAGCTGTTTTTT | CASSFGLENTGELFF
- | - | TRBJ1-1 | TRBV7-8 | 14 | TGTGCCAGCAGCTTAGACAGAGGAGGCACTGAAGCTTTCTTT | CASSLDRGGTEAFF
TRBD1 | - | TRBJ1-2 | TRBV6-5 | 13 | TGTGCCAGCAGGTCCGGGACAGGGAGCGGCTACACCTTC | CASRSGTGSGYTF
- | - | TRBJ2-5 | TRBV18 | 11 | TGTGCCAGCTCACCTGAAGAGACCCAGTACTTC | CASSPEETQYF
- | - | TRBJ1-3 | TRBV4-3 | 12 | TGCGCCAGCAGCCAAGAGGGTAACACCATATATTTT | CASSQEGNTIYF
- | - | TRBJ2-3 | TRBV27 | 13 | TGTGCCAGCAGCTTACCGGGGATAGATACGCAGTATTTT | CASSLPGIDTQYF
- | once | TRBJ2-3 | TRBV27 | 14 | TGTGCCACCCAGAGAGGGGCAGTCACAGATACGCAGTATTTT | CATQRGAVTDTQYF
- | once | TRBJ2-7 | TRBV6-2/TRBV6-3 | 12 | TGTGCCAGCAGCTCCATCAGATACGAGCAGTACTTC | CASSSIRYEQYF
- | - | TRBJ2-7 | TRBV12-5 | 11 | TGTGCTAGTGGTTTTGCCTACGAGCAGTACTTC | CASGFAYEQYF
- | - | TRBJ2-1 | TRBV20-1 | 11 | TGCAGTGCTAGCTACTGGGATGAGCAGTTCTTC | CSASYWDEQFF
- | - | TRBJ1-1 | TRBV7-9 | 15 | TGTGCCAGCAGCGGTCAGCGGGCAGCCAGCACTGAAGCTTTCTTT | CASSGQRAASTEAFF